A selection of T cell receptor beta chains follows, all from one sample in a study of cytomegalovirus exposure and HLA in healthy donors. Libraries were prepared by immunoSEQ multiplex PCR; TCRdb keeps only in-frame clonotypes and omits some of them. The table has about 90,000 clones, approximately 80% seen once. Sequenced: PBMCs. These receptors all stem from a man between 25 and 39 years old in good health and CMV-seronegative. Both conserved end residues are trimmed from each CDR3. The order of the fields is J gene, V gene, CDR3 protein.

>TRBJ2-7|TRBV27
ASSGTGRYEQY
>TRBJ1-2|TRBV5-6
ASSRQTVGTGYRGYT
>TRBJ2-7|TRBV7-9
ASSLSGSTYEQY
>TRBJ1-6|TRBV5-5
ASSGLLRNSPLH
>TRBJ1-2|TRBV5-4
ASSLVGRDGYT
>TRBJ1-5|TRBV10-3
AISEQGAVQPQH
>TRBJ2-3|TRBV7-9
ASSFDERESTDTQY
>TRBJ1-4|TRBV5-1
ASSPQAATNEKLF
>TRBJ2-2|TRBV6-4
ASSREEGFSGELF
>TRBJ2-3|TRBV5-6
ASSLGDPSTDTQY
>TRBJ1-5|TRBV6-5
ASSSKTGYSNQPQH
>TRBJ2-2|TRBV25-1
ASSELAANTGELF
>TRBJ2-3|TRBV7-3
ASSLRGLATADTQY
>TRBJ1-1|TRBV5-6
ASSLTPGQGSSAF
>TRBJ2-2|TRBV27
ASSLWRGAGELF
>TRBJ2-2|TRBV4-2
ASSQVQGARTGELF
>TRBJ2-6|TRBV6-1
ASITPGTGANVLT
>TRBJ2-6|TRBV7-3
ASSLVPTASGANVLT
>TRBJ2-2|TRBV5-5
ASSFSGTSGGFGELF
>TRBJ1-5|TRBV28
ASRTGGVGQPQH
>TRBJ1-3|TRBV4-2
ASSQDRSGTGVSGNTIY
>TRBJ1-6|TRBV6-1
ASSVQGIEMSSYNSPLH
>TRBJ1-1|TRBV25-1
ASRQGFDTEAF
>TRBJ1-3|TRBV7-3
ASSLSTRKDTIY
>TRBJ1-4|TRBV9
ASSAAGGNSGKLF
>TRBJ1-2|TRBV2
ASRQQGGGYT
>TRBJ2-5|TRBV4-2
ASSQDRSGGALGTQY
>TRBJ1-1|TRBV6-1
ASSGTGRSHSEAF
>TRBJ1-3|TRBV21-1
AGDGGDRPNSGNTIY
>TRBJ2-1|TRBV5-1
ASSYGGGASNEQF
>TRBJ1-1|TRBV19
ASYRDRATEAF
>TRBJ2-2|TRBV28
ASSPWGDTGELF
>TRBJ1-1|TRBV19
ASSLQGNTEAF
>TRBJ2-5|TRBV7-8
ASSLAGQGEETQY
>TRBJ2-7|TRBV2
ASFSQVPEQY
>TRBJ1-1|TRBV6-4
ASSGNRGLYTEAF
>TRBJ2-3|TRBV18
ASSLSSDRPITDTQY
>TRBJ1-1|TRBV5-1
ASSLVLNTEAF
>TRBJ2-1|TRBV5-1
ASSLTRAGQVFNEQF
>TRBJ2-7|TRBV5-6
ASSLGGGRYEQY
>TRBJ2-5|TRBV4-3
ASSQRGLGETQY
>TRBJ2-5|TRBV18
ASSPSGDQETQY
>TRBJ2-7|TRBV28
ASSLEGLMREQY
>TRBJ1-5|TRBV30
ALQRGNQPQH
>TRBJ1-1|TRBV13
ASSPLRGRLDTEAF
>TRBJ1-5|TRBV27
ASSLSSPGGNQPQH
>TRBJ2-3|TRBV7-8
ASSLRGQGAIPDTQY
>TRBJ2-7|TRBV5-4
ASSLDLRGTIEQY
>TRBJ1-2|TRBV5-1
ASSFGTGTENYGYT
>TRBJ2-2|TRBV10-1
ASSLGTGAAGELF
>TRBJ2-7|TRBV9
ASSPSPDFHEQY
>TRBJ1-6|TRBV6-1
ASSEAPGRTASNSPLH
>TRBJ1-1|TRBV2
ASRFTGSSGAF
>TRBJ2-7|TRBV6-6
ASSYSQGSLYEQY
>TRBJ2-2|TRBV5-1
ASSLGQGIGGELF
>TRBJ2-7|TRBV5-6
ASIATGGSHEQY
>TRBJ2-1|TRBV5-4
ASSLGTSGGWNEQF
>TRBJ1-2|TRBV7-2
ASSFRQESMSIGYT
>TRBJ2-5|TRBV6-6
ASSYDQGYQETQY